This T cell receptor beta chain derives from a study of T cell repertoires in cytomegalovirus infection. Study-level information: CMV epitopes in the study were HLA-C-restricted (recently identified) and HLA-B-restricted (well studied). Public TCR beta signatures indicated both CMV infection and matching HLA type.

TCRdb reanalysed the reads using MiXCR and keeps one entry per CDR3 protein. The sample lists about 51,000 distinct CDR3 sequences, over 15% occurring once. In this sample, this clonotype turned up a few times. No antigen is known for it. The CDR3 totals 12 residues. Deletions cut 0 bases from V and 8 bases from J, with 7 bases between. CDR1 and CDR2 from the germline V gene are ENHRY and SYGVKD. Study results and caveats: Dominating the ex vivo response were HLA-C-restricted CMV-specific TCR beta clonotypes. Carriers of CMV plus the relevant HLA were identified by cumulative public TCR beta family frequency.

The V and J genes are TRBV10-3 and TRBJ1-1, with D unresolved. The sample in question was CD8+ T cells from cultured PBMCs, obtained from culture after CMV antigen stimulation. This clonotype was obtained from a human donor in good health (CMV status not recorded). Some clones in this sample may be carry-over from other donors' samples. This chain's CDR3 is CAISESSGEAFF. CDR3 nucleotide sequence: TGTGCCATCAGTGAGTCTAGTGGGGAAGCTTTCTTT.